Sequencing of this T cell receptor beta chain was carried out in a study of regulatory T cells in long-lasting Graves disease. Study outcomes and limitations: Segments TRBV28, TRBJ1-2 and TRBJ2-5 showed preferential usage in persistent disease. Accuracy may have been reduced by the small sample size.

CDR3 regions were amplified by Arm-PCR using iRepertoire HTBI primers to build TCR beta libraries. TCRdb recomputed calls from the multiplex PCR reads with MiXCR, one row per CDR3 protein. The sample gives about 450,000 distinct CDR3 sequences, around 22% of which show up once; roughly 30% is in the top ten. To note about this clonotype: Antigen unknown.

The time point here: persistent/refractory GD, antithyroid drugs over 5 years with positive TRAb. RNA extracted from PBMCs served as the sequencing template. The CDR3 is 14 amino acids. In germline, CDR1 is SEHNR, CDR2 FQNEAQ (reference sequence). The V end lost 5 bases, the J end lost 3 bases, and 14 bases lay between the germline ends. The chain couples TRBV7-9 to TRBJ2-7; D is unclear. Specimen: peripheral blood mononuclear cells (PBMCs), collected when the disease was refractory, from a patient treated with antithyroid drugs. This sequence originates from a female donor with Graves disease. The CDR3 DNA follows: TGTGCCAGCAGCCCAGACACGACCTTCTACGAGCAGTACTTC. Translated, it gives CASSPDTTFYEQYF.